Shown below are 3 T cell receptor beta chains from a single sample sequenced in a study of cytomegalovirus exposure and HLA in healthy donors. 60 Vbeta and 13 Jbeta primers were used in PCR. This table comes from immunoSEQ multiplex PCR, and its TCRdb copy is limited to in-frame clones, with some not included. Found here are 220,000 or so clones, 65% to 85% of them singletons; the top ten hold 1.7%. The sample was PBMCs. These receptors all come from a man aged 45-60 years in good health and CMV-seronegative.

The chain uses TRBV9 and TRBJ2-1; 12 bases are shared with TRBD1. CDR3 length: 16 amino acids. J was trimmed by 11 bases and V by 3 bases; bases with no gene match: 12. CDR1 is SGDLS and CDR2 is YYNGEE in the germline V gene. CDR3 loop: CASSARAGQGAEKQFF. CDR3 nucleotides: TGTGCCAGCAGCGCTCGCGCGGGACAGGGGGCGGAGAAGCAGTTCTTC.

The rearrangement joins TRBV7-6 to TRBJ2-1; perhaps TRBD2 as D (6 bases). CDR3 length: 14 residues. V was trimmed by 5 bases and J by 2 bases, leaving 10 bases between them. Per the germline V gene, CDR1 is SGHVS and CDR2 is FNYEAQ. The CDR3 DNA follows: TGTGCCAGCAGCGCCGGGGAGGCCTACAATGAGCAGTTCTTC. Translated: CASSAGEAYNEQFF.

The chain employs TRBV19 and TRBJ1-2; a weak D match, TRBD1 (5 bases). The germline CDR1 and CDR2 sequences are LNHDA and SQIVND (reference sequence). V gave up 5 bases and J gave up 2 bases, with 21 bases separating them. CDR3 size: 17 residues. The CDR3 DNA reads as TGTGCCAGTAGTTCAATCCGCGGGGGTAACTTGAACTATGGCTACACCTTC. Translation: CASSSIRGGNLNYGYTF.